Sequencing of this TCR beta chain was carried out in a study of identifying expanded T cells in peripheral blood. The protocol was immunoSEQ multiplex PCR, while the TCRdb copy is restricted to in-frame clones and leaves out a portion. Of around 120,000 clones in the sample, around 89% were seen once. Healthy donors had no documented immune events, such as infections, while sampled. The germline V gene has CDR1 SGHRS and CDR2 YFSETQ. The CDR3 loop spans 15 amino acids. With 5 bases removed from V and 1 base from J, the gap between germline ends came to 14 bases. This TCR was recovered from a person aged 18 to 70 in good health. This sequence joins TRBV5-1 and TRBJ2-3; possible D gene TRBD1, 5 bases. Sequencing was performed on blood. The CDR3 coding sequence is TGCGCCAGCAGTCTACAGGACCCCCGCACAGATACGCAGTATTTT. Translation: CASSLQDPRTDTQYF.